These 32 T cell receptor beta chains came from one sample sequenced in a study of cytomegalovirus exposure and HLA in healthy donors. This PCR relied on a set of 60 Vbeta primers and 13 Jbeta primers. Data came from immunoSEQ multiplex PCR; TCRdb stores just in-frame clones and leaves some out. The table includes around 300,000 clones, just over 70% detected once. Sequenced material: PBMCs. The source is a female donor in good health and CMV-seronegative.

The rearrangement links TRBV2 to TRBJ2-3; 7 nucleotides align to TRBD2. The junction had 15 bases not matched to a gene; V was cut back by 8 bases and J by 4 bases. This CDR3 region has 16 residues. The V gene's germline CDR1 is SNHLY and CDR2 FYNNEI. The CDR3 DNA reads TGTGCCAGCCCGGGAGAGGGGAGGGAAGTGGCAGATACGCAGTATTTT. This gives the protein CASPGEGREVADTQYF.

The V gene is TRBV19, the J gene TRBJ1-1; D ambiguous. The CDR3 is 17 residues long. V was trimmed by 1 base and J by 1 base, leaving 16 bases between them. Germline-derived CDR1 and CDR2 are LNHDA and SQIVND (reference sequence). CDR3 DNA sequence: TGTGCCAGTAGTATAGGAGAGGGTAGTTTAGGGAACACTGAAGCTTTCTTT. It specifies CASSIGEGSLGNTEAFF.

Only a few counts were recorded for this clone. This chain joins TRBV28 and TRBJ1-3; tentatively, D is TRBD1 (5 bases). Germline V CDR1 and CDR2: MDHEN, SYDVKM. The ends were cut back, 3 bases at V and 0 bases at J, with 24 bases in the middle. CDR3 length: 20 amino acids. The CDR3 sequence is CASSFGAHILLRSSGNTIYF. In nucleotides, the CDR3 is TGTGCCAGCAGTTTTGGGGCACACATCCTCTTGAGGAGCTCTGGAAACACCATATATTTT.

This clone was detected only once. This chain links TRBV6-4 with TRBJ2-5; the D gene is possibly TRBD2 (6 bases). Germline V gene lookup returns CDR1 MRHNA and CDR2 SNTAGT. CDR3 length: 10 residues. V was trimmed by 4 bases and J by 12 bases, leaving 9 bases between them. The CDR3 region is CASSGGEEYF. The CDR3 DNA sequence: TGTGCCAGCAGTGGCGGGGAGGAGTACTTC.

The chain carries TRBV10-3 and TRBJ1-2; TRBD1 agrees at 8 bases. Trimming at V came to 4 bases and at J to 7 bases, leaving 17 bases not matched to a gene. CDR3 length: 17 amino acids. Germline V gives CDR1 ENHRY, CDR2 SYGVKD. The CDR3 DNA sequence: TGTGCCATCAGTGCCTCGGGAGGACAGGGCCTAGGAGGTGGCTACACCTTC. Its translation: CAISASGGQGLGGGYTF.

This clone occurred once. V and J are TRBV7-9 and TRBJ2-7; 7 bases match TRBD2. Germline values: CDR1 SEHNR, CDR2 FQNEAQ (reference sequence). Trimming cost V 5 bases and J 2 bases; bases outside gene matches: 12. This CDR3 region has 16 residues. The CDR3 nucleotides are TGTGCCAGCAGCGCCGGAGACAGCGGGGAGCCCTACGAGCAGTACTTC. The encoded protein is CASSAGDSGEPYEQYF.

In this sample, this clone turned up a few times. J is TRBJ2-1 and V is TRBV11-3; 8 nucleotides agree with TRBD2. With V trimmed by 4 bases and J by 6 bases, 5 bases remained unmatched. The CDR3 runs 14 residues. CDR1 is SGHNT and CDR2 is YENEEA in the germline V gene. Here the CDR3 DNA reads TGTGCCAGCAGCTACCCGGGACTAGTCAATGAGCAGTTCTTC. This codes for CASSYPGLVNEQFF. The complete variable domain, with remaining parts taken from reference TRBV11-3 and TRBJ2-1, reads EAGVVQSPRYKIIEKKQPVAFWCNPISGHNTLYWYLQNLGQGPELLIRYENEEAVDDSQLPKDRFSAERLKGVDSTLKIQPAELGDSAVYLCASSYPGLVNEQFFGPGTRLTVL.

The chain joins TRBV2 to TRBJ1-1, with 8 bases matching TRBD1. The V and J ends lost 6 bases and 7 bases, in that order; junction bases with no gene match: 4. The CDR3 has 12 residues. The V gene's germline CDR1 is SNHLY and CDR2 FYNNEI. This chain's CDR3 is CASRDRAGEAFF. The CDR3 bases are TGTGCCAGCAGGGACAGGGCGGGTGAAGCTTTCTTT.

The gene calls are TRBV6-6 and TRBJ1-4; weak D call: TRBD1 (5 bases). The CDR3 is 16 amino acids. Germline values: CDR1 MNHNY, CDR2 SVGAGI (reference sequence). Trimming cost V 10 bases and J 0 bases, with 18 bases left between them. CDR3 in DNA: TGTGCCACCTCGTTACGGGGGATCTCAACTAATGAAAAACTGTTTTTT. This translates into CATSLRGISTNEKLFF.

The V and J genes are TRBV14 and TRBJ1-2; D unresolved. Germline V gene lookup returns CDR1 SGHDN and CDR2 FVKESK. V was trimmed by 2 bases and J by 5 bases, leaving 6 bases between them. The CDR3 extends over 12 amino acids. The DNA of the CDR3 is TGTGCCAGCAGCCAAAAGCCTTATGGCTACACCTTC. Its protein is CASSQKPYGYTF.

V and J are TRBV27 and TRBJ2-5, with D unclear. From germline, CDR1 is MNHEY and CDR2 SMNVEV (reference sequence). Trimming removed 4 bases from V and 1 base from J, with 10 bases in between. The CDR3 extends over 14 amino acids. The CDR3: CASSSPNRQETQYF. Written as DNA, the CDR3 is TGTGCCAGCAGTTCCCCTAATCGCCAAGAGACCCAGTACTTC.

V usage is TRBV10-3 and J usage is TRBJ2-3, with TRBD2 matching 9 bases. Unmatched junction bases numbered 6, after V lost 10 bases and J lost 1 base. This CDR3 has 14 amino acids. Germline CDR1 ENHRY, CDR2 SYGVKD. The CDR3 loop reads CATGTSGRTDTQYF. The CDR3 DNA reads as TGTGCCACCGGAACTAGCGGGCGCACAGATACGCAGTATTTT.

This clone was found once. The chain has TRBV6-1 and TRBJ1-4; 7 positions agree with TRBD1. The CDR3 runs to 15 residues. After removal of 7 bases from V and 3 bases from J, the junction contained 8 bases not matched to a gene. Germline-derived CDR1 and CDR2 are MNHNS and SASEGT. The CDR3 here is CASTGTTGSNEKLFF. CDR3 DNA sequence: TGTGCCAGCACGGGGACGACAGGGTCTAATGAAAAACTGTTTTTT.

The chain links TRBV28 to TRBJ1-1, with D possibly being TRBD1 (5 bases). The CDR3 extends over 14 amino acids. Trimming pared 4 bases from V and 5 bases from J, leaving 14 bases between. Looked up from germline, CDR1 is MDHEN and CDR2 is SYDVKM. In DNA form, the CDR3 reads TGTGCCAGCAGTTCAGGTAGGGGTGTGACTGAAGCTTTCTTT. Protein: CASSSGRGVTEAFF.

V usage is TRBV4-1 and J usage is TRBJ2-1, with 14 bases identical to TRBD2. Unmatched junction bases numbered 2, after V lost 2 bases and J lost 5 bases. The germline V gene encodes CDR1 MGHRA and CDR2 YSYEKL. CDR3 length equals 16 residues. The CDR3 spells CASSQLGLAGDNEQFF. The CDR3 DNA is TGCGCCAGCAGCCAATTGGGACTAGCGGGAGACAATGAGCAGTTCTTC.

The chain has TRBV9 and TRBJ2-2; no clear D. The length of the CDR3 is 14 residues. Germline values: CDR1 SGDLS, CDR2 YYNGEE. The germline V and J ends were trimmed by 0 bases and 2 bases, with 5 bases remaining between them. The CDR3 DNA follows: TGTGCCAGCAGCGTAGGGCAAAACACCGGGGAGCTGTTTTTT. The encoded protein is CASSVGQNTGELFF.

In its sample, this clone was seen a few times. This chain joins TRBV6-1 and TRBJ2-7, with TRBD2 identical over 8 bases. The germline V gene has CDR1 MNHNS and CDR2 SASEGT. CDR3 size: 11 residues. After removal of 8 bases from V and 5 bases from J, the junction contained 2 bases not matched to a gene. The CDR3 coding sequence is TGTGCCAGCTCGCGGGAGGACGAGCAGTACTTC. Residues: CASSREDEQYF.

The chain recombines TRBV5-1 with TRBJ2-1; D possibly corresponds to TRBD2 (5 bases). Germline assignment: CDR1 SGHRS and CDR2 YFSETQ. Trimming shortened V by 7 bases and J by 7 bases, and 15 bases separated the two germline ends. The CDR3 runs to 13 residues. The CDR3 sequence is CASFLVGGNEQFF. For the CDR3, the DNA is TGCGCCAGCTTCCTCGTGGGCGGGAATGAGCAGTTCTTC.

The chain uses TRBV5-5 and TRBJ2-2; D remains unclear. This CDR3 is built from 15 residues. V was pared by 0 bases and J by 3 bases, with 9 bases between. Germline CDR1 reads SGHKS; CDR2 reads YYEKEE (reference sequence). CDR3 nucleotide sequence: TGTGCCAGCAGCTTGGAGAGCGAGGACACCGGGGAGCTGTTTTTT. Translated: CASSLESEDTGELFF.

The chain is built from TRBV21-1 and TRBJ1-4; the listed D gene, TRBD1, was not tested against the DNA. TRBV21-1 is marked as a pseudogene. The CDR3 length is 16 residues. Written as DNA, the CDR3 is TGTGCCAGCAGCCCCAACGTGGCAGGCCGGCGTCAAAAACTGTTTTTT. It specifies CASSPNVAGRRQKLFF.

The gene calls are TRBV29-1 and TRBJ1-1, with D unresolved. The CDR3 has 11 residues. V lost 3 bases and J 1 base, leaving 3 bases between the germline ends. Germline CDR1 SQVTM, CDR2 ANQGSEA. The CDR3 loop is CSVDRNTEAFF. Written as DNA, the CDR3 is TGCAGCGTTGACAGGAACACTGAAGCTTTCTTT.

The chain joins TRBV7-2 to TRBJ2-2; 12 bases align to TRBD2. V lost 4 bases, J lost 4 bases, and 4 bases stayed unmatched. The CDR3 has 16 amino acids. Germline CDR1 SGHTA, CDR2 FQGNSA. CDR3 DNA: TGTGCCAGCAGCTACGGACTAGCGGGACTCACCGGGGAGCTGTTTTTT. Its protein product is CASSYGLAGLTGELFF.

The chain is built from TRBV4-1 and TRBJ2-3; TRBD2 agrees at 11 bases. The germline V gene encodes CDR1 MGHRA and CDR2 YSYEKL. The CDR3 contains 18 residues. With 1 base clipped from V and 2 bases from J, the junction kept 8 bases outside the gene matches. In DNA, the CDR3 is TGCGCCAGCAGCCAAGCCCCTCTAGCGGGAGGACCCACAGATACGCAGTATTTT. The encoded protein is CASSQAPLAGGPTDTQYF.

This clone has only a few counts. The CDR3 region is CASSFGLSNTGELFF. The CDR3 region has the DNA TGCGCCAGCAGCTTTGGCCTTTCGAACACCGGGGAGCTGTTTTTT. This sequence joins TRBV5-1 and TRBJ2-2; D gene uncertain. There are 15 residues in the CDR3. The V gene lost 2 bases and the J gene lost 0 bases, with 8 bases spanning the gap. The germline gives CDR1 SGHRS, CDR2 YFSETQ.

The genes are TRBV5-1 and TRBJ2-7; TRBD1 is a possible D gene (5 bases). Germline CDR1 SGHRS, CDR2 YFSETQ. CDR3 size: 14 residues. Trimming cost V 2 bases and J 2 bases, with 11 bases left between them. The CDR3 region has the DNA TGCGCCAGCAGCTTCGTAACAGGACCCTACGAGCAGTACTTC. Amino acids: CASSFVTGPYEQYF.

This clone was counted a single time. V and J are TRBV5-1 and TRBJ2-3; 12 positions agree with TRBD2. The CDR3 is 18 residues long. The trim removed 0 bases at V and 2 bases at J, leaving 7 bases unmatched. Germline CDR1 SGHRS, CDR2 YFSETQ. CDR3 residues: CASSLAYASGRATDTQYF. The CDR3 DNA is TGCGCCAGCAGCTTGGCCTACGCTAGCGGGAGGGCCACAGATACGCAGTATTTT.

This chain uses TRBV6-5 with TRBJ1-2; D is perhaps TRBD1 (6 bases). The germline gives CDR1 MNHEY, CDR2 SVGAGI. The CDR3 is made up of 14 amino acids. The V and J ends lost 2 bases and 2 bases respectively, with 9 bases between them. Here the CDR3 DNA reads TGTGCCAGCAGTTACCAGGGGTGGAACTATGGCTACACCTTC. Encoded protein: CASSYQGWNYGYTF.

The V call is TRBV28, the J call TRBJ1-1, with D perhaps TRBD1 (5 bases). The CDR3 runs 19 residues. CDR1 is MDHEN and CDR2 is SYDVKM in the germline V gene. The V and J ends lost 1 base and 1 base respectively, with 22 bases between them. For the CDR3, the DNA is TGTGCCAGCAGTTTATCGGGGTTGGGGGGGGTCGGACAGAACACTGAAGCTTTCTTT. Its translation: CASSLSGLGGVGQNTEAFF.

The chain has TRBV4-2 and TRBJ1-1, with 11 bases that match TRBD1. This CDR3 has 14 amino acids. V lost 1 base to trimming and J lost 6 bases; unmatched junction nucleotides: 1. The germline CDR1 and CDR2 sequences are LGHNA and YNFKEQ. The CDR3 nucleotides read TGTGCCAGCAGCCAAGGGACAGGGGGCCCTGAAGCTTTCTTT. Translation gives CASSQGTGGPEAFF.

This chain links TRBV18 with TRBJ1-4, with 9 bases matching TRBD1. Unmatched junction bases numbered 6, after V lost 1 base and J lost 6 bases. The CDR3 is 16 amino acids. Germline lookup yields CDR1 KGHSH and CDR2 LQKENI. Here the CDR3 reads CASSPQARQGDEKLFF. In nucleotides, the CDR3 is TGTGCCAGCTCACCACAGGCGCGACAGGGGGATGAAAAACTGTTTTTT.

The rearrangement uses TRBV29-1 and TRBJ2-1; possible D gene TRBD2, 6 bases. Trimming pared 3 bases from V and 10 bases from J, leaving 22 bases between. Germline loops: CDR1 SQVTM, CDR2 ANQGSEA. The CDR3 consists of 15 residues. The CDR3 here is CSVDWGGKISNEQFF. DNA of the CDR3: TGCAGCGTTGACTGGGGCGGGAAGATCTCTAACGAGCAGTTCTTC.

The CDR3 loop is CAISDQSNEQFF. In DNA form, the CDR3 reads TGTGCCATCAGTGACCAGTCCAATGAGCAGTTCTTC. The chain joins TRBV10-3 to TRBJ2-1; D uncertain. Deletions cut 3 bases from V and 6 bases from J, with 6 bases between. CDR1 is ENHRY, CDR2 SYGVKD, per germline. This CDR3 is built from 12 residues.